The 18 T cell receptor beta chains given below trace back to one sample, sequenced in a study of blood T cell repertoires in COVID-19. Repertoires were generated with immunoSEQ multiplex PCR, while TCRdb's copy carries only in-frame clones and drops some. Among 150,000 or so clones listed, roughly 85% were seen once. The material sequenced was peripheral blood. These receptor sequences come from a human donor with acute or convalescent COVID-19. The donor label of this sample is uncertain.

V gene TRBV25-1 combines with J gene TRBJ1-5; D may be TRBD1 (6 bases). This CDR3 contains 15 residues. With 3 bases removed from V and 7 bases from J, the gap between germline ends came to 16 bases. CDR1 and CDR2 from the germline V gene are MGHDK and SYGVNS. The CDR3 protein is CASSEGRGTNQPQHF. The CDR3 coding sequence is TGTGCCAGCAGTGAGGGGAGGGGGACAAACCAGCCCCAGCATTTT. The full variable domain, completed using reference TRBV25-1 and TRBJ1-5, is EADIYQTPRYLVIGTGKKITLECSQTMGHDKMYWYQQDPGMELHLIHYSYGVNSTEKGDLSSESTVSRIRTEHFPLTLESARPSHTSQYLCASSEGRGTNQPQHFGDGTRLSIL.

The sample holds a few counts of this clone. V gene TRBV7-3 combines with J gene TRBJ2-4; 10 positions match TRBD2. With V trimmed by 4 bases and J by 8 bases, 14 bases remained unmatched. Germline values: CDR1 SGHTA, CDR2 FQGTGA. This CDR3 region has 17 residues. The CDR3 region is CASSSPGASGGLDIQYF. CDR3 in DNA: TGTGCCAGCAGCTCCCCCGGGGCTAGCGGGGGATTGGACATTCAGTACTTC.

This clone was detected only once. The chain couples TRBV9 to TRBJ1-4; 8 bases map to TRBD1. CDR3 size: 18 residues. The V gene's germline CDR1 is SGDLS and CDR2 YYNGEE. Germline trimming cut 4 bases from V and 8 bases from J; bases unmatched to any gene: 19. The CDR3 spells CASSPSWGARGPGEKLFF. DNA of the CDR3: TGTGCCAGCAGCCCCAGCTGGGGGGCCAGGGGGCCGGGAGAAAAACTGTTTTTT.

The DNA for the CDR3 is TGCGCCAGCAGCTTGGGAAGCCACTCTAGCACAGATACGCAGTATTTT. This translates into CASSLGSHSSTDTQYF. The gene calls are TRBV5-1 and TRBJ2-3; D is ambiguous. The CDR3 consists of 16 residues. V was clipped by 0 bases and J by 0 bases, with 11 bases between them. Germline values: CDR1 SGHRS, CDR2 YFSETQ. The complete variable domain, with remaining parts taken from reference TRBV5-1 and TRBJ2-3, reads KAGVTQTPRYLIKTRGQQVTLSCSPISGHRSVSWYQQTPGQGLQFLFEYFSETQRNKGNFPGRFSGRQFSNSRSEMNVSTLELGDSALYLCASSLGSHSSTDTQYFGPGTRLTVL.

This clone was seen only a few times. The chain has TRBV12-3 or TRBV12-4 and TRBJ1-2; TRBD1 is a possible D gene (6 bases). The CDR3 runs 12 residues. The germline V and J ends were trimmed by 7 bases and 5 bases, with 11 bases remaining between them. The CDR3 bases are TGTGCCAGCACTTCCCAGGGGTATGGCTACACCTTC. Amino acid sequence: CASTSQGYGYTF.

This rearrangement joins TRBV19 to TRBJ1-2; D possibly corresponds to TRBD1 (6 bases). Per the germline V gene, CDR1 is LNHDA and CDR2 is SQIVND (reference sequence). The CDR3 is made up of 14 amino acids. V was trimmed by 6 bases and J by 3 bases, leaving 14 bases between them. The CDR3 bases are TGTGCCAGTAGCATGGGGGCGGGCGACTATGGCTACACCTTC. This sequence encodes CASSMGAGDYGYTF.

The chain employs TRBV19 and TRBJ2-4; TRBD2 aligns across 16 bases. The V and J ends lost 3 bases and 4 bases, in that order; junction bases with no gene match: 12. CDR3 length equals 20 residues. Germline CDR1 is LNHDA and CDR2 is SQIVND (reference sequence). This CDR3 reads CASSIGTSGGALPTKNIQYF. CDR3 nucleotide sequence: TGTGCCAGTAGTATTGGGACTAGCGGGGGGGCACTACCTACGAAAAACATTCAGTACTTC.

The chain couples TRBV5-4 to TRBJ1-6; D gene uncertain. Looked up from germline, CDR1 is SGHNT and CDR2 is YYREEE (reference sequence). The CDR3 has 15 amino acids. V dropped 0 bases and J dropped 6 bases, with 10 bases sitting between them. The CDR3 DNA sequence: TGTGCCAGCAGCTTGGAGGGAGAGGGTAATTCACCCCTCCACTTT. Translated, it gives CASSLEGEGNSPLHF.

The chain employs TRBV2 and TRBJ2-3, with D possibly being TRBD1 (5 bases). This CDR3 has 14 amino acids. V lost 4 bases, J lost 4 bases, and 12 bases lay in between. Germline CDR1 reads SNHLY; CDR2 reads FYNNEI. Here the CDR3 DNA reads TGTGCCAGCAGTGTTGGGCAGGGTGCAGATACGCAGTATTTT. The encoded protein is CASSVGQGADTQYF.

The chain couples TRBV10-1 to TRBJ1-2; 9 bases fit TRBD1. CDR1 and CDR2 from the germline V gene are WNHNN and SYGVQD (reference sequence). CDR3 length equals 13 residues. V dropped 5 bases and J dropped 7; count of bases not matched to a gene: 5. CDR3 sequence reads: CASSPTGGRGYTF. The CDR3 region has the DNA TGCGCCAGCAGTCCTACAGGGGGCCGTGGCTACACCTTC.

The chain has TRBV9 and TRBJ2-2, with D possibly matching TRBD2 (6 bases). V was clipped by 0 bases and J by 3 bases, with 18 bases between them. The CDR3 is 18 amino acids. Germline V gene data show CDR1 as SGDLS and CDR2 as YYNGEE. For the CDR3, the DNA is TGTGCCAGCAGCGTAGATTGGGGGGATGCTGGGGACACCGGGGAGCTGTTTTTT. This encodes CASSVDWGDAGDTGELFF.

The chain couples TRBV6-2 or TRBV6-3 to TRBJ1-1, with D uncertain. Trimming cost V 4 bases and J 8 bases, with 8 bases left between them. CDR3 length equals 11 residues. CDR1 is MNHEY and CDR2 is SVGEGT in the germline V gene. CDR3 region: CASSLAVEAFF. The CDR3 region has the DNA TGTGCCAGCAGTTTGGCAGTCGAAGCTTTCTTT.

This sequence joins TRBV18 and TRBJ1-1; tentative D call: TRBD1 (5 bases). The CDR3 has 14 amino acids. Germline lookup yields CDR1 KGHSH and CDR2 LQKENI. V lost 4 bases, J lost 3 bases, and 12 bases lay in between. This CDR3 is CASSLGSGDTEAFF. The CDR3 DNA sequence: TGTGCCAGCTCACTTGGGTCGGGGGACACTGAAGCTTTCTTT.

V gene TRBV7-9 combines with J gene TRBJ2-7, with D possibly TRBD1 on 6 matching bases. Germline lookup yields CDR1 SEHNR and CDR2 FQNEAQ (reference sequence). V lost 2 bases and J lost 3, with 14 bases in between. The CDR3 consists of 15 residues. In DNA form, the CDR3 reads TGTGCCAGCAGCTTATTTCAGGGGCCTAACTACGAGCAGTACTTC. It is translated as CASSLFQGPNYEQYF.

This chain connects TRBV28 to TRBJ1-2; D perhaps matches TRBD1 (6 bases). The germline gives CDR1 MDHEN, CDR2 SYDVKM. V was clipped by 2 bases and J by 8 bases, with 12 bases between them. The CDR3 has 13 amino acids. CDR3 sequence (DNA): TGTGCCAGCAGTTTACCAGGGGCTGTGGGCTACACCTTC. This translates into CASSLPGAVGYTF.

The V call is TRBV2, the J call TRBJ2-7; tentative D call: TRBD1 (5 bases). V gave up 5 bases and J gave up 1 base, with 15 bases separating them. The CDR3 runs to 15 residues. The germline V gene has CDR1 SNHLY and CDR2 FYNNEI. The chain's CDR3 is CASSRAPPGSYEQYF. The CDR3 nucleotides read TGTGCCAGCAGTAGGGCCCCGCCAGGGTCCTACGAGCAGTACTTC.

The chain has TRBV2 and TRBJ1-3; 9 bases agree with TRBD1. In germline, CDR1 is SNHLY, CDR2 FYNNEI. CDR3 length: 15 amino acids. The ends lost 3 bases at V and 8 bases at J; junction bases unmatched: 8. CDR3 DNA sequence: TGTGCCAGCAGTGACCTCGGACAGGGGTTGGACACCATATATTTT. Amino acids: CASSDLGQGLDTIYF. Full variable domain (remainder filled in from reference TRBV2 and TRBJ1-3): EPEVTQTPSHQVTQMGQEVILRCVPISNHLYFYWYRQILGQKVEFLVSFYNNEISEKSEIFDDQFSVERPDGSNFTLKIRSTKLEDSAMYFCASSDLGQGLDTIYFGEGSWLTVV.

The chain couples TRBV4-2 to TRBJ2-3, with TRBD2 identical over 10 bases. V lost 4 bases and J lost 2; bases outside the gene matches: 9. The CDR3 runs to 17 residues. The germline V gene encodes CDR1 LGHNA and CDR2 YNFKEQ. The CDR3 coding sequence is TGTGCCAGCAGCCCGGGTCTAGCGGGGGCCATCACAGATACGCAGTATTTT. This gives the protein CASSPGLAGAITDTQYF.